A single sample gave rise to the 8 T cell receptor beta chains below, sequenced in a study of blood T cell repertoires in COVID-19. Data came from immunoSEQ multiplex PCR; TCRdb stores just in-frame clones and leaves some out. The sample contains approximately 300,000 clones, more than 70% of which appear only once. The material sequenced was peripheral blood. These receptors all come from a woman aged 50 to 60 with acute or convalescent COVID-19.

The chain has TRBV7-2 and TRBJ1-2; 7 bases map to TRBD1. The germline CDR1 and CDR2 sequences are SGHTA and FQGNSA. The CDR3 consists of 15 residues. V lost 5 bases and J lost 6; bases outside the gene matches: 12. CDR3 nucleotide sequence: TGTGCCAGCAGCCACGCCGACAGGGAATTTAATGGCTACACCTTC. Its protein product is CASSHADREFNGYTF.

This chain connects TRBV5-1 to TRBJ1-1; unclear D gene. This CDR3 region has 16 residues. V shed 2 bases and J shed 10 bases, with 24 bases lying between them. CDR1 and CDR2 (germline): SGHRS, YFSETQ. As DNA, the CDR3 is TGCGCCAGCAGCTTAACTCCCGACCTAGAACCTTCCGGAGCTTTCTTT. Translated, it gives CASSLTPDLEPSGAFF.

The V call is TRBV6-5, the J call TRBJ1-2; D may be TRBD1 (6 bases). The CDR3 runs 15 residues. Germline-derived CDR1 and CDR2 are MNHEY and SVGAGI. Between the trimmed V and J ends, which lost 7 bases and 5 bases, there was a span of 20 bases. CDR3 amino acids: CASTARGGVPYGYTF. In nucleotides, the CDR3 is TGTGCCAGCACTGCCCGAGGGGGGGTACCTTATGGCTACACCTTC.

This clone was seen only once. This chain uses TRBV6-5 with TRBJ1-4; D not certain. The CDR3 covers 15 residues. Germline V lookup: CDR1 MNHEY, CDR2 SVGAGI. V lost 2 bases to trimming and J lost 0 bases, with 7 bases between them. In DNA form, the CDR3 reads TGTGCCAGCAGTTACGTTAGTGCAACTAATGAAAAACTGTTTTTT. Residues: CASSYVSATNEKLFF.

The CDR3 sequence: CASSEGLAGISYEQYF. In DNA form, the CDR3 reads TGTGCCAGCAGTGAAGGGCTAGCGGGCATCTCCTACGAGCAGTACTTC. The chain couples TRBV6-1 to TRBJ2-7; TRBD2 matches 8 bases. The CDR3 totals 16 residues. Germline assignment: CDR1 MNHNS and CDR2 SASEGT. V was pared by 1 base and J by 0 bases, with 5 bases of the junction left unmatched.

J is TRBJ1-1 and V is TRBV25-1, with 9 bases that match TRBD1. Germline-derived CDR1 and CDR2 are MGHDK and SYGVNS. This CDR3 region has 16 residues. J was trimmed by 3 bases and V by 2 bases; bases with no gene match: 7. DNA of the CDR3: TGTGCCAGCAGTGAAATGACAGGGGGTAGAGACACTGAAGCTTTCTTT. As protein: CASSEMTGGRDTEAFF.

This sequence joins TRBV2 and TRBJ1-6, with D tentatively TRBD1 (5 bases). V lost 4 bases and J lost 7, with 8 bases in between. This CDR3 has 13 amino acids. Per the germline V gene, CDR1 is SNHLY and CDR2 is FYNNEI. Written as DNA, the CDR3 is TGTGCCAGCAGTGGGGGGGGAAATTCACCCCTCCACTTT. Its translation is CASSGGGNSPLHF.

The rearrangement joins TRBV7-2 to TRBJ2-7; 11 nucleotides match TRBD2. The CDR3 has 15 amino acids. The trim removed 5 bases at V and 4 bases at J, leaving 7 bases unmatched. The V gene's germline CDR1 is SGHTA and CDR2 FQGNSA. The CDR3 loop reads CASSTTSGGRYEQYF. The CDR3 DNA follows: TGTGCCAGCAGCACCACTAGCGGGGGAAGATACGAGCAGTACTTC.